This T cell receptor beta chain appears in the sequencing data of a study of cytomegalovirus exposure and HLA in healthy donors. Study-wide results and caveats: The majority of CMV-associated TCR beta chains were reported as apparently HLA-restricted in a later analysis.

V was clipped by 0 bases and J by 6 bases, with 11 bases between them. Looked up from germline, CDR1 is SEHNR and CDR2 is FQNEAQ (reference sequence). The CDR3 totals 14 residues. PCR used 60 Vbeta primers and 13 Jbeta primers. Here immunoSEQ multiplex PCR was the method, and the copy in TCRdb shows in-frame clones only, minus some. The sample has around 110,000 clones, around 74% seen once; the top ten hold 1.6%. With respect to this clone: What it binds is unknown.

The chain recombines TRBV7-9 with TRBJ1-1; D call uncertain. Sequencing was carried out using PBMCs. The receptor was isolated from a woman aged 18-29 years in good health and CMV-seronegative. The CDR3 sequence: CASSLAVRSPEAFF. The CDR3 DNA is TGTGCCAGCAGCTTAGCGGTCCGGTCCCCTGAAGCTTTCTTT.